This T cell receptor beta chain originates from a study of shared clonotypes between healthy human individuals. Details on this clone: Its antigen is as yet unknown.

Germline-derived CDR1 and CDR2 are MNHEY and SVGAGI. CDR3 size: 14 residues. Trimming pared 6 bases from V and 4 bases from J, leaving 15 bases between. Here immunoSEQ multiplex PCR was the method, and the copy in TCRdb shows in-frame clones only, minus some. The sample has about 380,000 clones, about 96% seen once. Whole-study findings and limits: Compared with memory subsets, naive subsets generally had larger estimated richness. About 5% was the fraction of naive CD4 clonotypes found shared across a few donors.

The clonotype was recovered from a man under 40 in good health. The rearrangement links TRBV6-5 to TRBJ1-1; TRBD1 might be the D (6 bases). Sequenced: memory CD8+ T cells sorted from blood. The subset was: CD45RO+ cells pooled with CCR7-negative TemRA cells. In DNA form, the CDR3 reads TGTGCCAGCAGCCGCAACAGGGAAAGCACTGAAGCTTTCTTT. Amino acids: CASSRNRESTEAFF.